The entry below gives a single T cell receptor (beta chain) sequence along with its context. This clonotype was counted only a few times. What antigen it recognizes has not been identified. No base quality values were provided; no much bigger clone lies one nucleotide off. These data belong to a study of T-cell reconstitution after alpha-beta-depleted transplantation in children (dated by TCRdb to the mid-2010s). Notes on the research overall: The study quantitatively tracked T-cell immune reconstitution after TCRalphabeta/CD19-depleted allogeneic hematopoietic cell transplantation in children using TCR repertoire profiling.

A distance of 11 bases separates the germline ends of V and J, which lose 3 bases and 6 bases respectively. Reading from cysteine to phenylalanine, the CDR3 counts 13 amino acids. Left in the record is the CDR3 DNA by itself, 39 bases read in frame from the first base. CDR1 is given as PRHDT and CDR2 as FYEKMQ, both from the germline V gene (reference sequence). Libraries were prepared through PCR. The listed sequencing device is Illumina HiSeq 2500. To normalize quantification of the TCRbeta repertoire, the TCR libraries were built with molecular barcoding that relied on unique molecular identifiers. The public sequencing data were trimmed at Q25 with fastp and processed into clonotypes with MiXCR by TCRdb, which kept only in-frame beta chains. Duplicate CDR3 protein sequences are folded into a single record with the most common DNA and genes. The sample data list some 600,000 distinct CDR3 sequences, and around 17% of these were observed just once. 1.1% of the sample comes from the top ten.

The TCR sequence derives from a human donor who donated a stem cell graft to a child with acute myeloid leukemia. This material consisted of PBMCs from the stem cell graft donor, taken from the stem cell graft. The chain employs TRBV13 and TRBJ1-2, with the identity of the D gene unclear. Read as DNA, the sequence is TGTGCCAGCAGCTTTGCCAGGATAGATGGCTACACCTTC. It translates to CASSFARIDGYTF.